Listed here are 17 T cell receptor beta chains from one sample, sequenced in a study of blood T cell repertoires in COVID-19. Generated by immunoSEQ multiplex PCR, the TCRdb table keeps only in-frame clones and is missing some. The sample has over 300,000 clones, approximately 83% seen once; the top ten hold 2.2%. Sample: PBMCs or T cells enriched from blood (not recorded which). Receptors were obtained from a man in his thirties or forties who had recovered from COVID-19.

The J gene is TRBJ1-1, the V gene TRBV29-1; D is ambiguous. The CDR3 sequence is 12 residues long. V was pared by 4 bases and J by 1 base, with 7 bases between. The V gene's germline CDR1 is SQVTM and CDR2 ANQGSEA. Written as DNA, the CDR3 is TGCAGCGTTGGACGGGGGAACACTGAAGCTTTCTTT. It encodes CSVGRGNTEAFF.

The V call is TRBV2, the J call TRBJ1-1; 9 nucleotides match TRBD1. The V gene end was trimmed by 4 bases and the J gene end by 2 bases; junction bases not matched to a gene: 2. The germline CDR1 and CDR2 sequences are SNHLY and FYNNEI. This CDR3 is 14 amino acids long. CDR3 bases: TGTGCCAGCAGTGGGGGACAGGGTAACACTGAAGCTTTCTTT. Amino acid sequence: CASSGGQGNTEAFF.

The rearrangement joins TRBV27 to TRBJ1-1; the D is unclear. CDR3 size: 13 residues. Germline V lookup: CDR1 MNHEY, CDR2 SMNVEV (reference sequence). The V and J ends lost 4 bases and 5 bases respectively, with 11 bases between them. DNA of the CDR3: TGTGCCAGCAGTTCCGTCGTGAGGACTGAAGCTTTCTTT. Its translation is CASSSVVRTEAFF.

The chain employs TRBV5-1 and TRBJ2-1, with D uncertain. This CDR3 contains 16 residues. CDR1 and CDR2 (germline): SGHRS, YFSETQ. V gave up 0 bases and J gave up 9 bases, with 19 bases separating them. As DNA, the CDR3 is TGCGCCAGCAGCTTGGACCCCCAAGCTCGAGGTAGTGAGCAGTTCTTC. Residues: CASSLDPQARGSEQFF.

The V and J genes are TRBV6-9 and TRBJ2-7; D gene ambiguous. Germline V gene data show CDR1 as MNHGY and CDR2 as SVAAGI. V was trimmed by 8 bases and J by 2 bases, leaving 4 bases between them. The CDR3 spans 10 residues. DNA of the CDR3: TGTGCCAGCTCGGCCTACGAGCAGTACTTC. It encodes CASSAYEQYF.

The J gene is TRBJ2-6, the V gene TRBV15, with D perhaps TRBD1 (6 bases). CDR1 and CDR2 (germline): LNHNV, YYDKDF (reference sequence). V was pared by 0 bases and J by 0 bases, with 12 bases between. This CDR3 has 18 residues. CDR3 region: CATSRDSGHSSGANVLTF. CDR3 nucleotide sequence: TGTGCCACCAGCAGAGATTCGGGACATAGCTCTGGGGCCAACGTCCTGACTTTC.

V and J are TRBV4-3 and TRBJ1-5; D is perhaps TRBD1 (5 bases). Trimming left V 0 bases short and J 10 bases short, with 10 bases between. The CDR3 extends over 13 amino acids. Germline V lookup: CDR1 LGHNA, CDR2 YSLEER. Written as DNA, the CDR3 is TGCGCCAGCAGCCAAGAGGCGTGGGGCCCCCAGCATTTT. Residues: CASSQEAWGPQHF.

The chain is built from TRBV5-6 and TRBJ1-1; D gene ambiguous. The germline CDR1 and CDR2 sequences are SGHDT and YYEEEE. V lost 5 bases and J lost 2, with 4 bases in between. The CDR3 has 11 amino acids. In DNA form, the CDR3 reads TGTGCCAGCAGTTTAAACACTGAAGCTTTCTTT. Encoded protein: CASSLNTEAFF.

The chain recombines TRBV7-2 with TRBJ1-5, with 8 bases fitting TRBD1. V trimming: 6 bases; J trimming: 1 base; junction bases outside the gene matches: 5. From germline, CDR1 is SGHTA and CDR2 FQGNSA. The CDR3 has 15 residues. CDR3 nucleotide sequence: TGTGCCAGCAGACAGACAGGGGCCAGCAATCAGCCCCAGCATTTT. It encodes CASRQTGASNQPQHF.

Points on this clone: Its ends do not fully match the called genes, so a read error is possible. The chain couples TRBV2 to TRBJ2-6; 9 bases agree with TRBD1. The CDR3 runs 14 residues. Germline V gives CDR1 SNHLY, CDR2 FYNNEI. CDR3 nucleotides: TGTGCCGGCAGACAGGGGGCTGGGGCCAACGTCCTGACTTTC. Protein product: CAGRQGAGANVLTF.

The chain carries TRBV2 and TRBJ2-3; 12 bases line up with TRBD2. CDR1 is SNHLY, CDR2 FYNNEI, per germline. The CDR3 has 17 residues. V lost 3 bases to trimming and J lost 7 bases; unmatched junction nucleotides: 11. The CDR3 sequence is CASSEGLAGPGGNTQYF. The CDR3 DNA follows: TGTGCCAGCAGTGAGGGACTAGCGGGCCCGGGGGGGAATACGCAGTATTTT. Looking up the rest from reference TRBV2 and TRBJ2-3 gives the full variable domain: EPEVTQTPSHQVTQMGQEVILRCVPISNHLYFYWYRQILGQKVEFLVSFYNNEISEKSEIFDDQFSVERPDGSNFTLKIRSTKLEDSAMYFCASSEGLAGPGGNTQYFGPGTRLTVL.

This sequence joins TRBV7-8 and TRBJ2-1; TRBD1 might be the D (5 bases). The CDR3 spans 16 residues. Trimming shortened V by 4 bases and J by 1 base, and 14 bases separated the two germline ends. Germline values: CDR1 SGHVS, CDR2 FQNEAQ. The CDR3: CASSSRQRKSYNEQFF. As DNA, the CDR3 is TGTGCCAGCAGCTCTAGACAGCGCAAGTCCTACAATGAGCAGTTCTTC.

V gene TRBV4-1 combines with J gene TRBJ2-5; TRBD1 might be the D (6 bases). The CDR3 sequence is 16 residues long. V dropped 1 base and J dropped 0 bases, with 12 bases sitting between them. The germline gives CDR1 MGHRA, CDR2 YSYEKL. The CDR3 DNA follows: TGCGCCAGCAGCCAAGTCGTGAGGGACAACCAAGAGACCCAGTACTTC. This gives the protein CASSQVVRDNQETQYF.

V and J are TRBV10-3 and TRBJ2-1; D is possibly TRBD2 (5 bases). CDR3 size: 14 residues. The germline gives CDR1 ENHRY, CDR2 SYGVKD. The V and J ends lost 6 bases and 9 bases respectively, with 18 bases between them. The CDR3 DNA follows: TGTGCCATCAGGCCTAGCTCCTCACGCCTTGAGCAGTTCTTC. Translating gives CAIRPSSSRLEQFF.

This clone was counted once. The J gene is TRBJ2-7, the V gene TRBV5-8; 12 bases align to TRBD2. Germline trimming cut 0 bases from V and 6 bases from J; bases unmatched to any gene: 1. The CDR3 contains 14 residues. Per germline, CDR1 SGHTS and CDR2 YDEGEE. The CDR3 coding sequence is TGTGCCAGCAGCTTGGGACTAGCGGGGGTCGAGCAGTACTTC. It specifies CASSLGLAGVEQYF.

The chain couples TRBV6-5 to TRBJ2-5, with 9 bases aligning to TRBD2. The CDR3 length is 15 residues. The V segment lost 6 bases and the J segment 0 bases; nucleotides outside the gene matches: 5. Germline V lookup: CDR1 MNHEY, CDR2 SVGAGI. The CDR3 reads CASRSSGAYQETQYF. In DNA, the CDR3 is TGTGCCAGCAGATCTAGCGGGGCGTACCAAGAGACCCAGTACTTC.

The CDR3 reads CASSLSQGEDTEAFF. In DNA form, the CDR3 reads TGTGCCAGCTCTCTTTCACAGGGGGAGGACACTGAAGCTTTCTTT. The V gene is TRBV18, the J gene TRBJ1-1; TRBD1 aligns across 8 bases. The CDR3 contains 15 residues. V trimming: 6 bases; J trimming: 3 bases; junction bases outside the gene matches: 9. Germline V gene data show CDR1 as KGHSH and CDR2 as LQKENI.